The 30 T cell receptor beta chains in this list originate from one sample, sequenced in a study of blood T cells in healthy people across ages. A J-beta primer mix and a sample-barcoded 5' primer were used in a second PCR of roughly 6 to 11 cycles. TCRdb redid the calling of the 5' RACE reads with MiXCR, one entry per CDR3 protein. The sample includes about 1.4 million distinct CDR3 sequences, approximately 59% of them seen just once. Sequenced input: blood. The receptors shown here come from a man between 18 and 35 years old in good health.

This chain uses TRBV20-1 with TRBJ2-4; weak D call: TRBD1 (5 bases). Judging by the DNA end, TRBJ2-7 fits better; the J call may be wrong. The CDR3 covers 15 residues. CDR1 is DFQATT, CDR2 SNEGSKA, per germline (reference sequence). The CDR3 region has the DNA TGCAGTGCTAGAGATCTCGGTACAGGTATCTACGAGCAGTACTTC. Translated: CSARDLGTGIYEQYF.

This clonotype was detected only a few times. The genes are TRBV3-1 and TRBJ2-3; D may match TRBD1 or TRBD2 (5 bases each). V was shortened by 1 base and J by 0 bases, with 8 bases between the two germline ends. CDR1 and CDR2 (germline): LGHDT, YNNKEL (reference sequence). There are 15 residues in the CDR3. The CDR3 DNA is TGTGCCAGCAGCCAAGTGGGGGTTAGCACAGATACGCAGTATTTT. Amino acids: CASSQVGVSTDTQYF.

The chain joins TRBV9 to TRBJ2-5; D is undetermined. V dropped 1 base and J dropped 11 bases, with 21 bases sitting between them. The length of the CDR3 is 15 residues. Germline assignment: CDR1 SGDLS and CDR2 YYNGEE. The CDR3 is CASSVMGTVYNEQYF. The CDR3 region has the DNA TGTGCCAGCAGCGTAATGGGAACAGTTTACAATGAGCAGTACTTC.

The genes are TRBV29-1 and TRBJ1-1, with D perhaps TRBD1 (6 bases). V was cut by 4 bases and J by 0 bases, with 9 bases left in between. Per the germline V gene, CDR1 is SQVTM and CDR2 is ANQGSEA. The CDR3 sequence is 13 residues long. The DNA for the CDR3 is TGCAGCGTTGTAAGGGGGTTGAACACTGAAGCTTTCTTT. It translates to CSVVRGLNTEAFF.

For the CDR3, the DNA is TGTGCCATCAGCGACAGGGGGGGGAGTGTGAAGCGGGAAGCTTTCTTT. Amino acids: CAISDRGGSVKREAFF. This rearrangement joins TRBV10-3 to TRBJ1-1; 9 nucleotides agree with TRBD1. Losses at the gene ends were 6 bases for V and 8 bases for J; bases not matched to a gene: 16. CDR1 is ENHRY and CDR2 is SYGVKD in the germline V gene. This CDR3 comprises 16 residues.

CDR3 nucleotide sequence: TGTGCCAGCAGATACCCGGGGCGCGGAGAGACCCAGTACTTC. This codes for CASRYPGRGETQYF. The chain links TRBV11-2 to TRBJ2-7; the D call may be TRBD1 or TRBD2 (5 bases each). The end of the DNA is better explained by TRBJ2-5, so the J call may be wrong. The germline V gene encodes CDR1 SGHAT and CDR2 FQNNGV. The CDR3 contains 14 residues.

This clonotype appeared a few times. The genes are TRBV29-1 and TRBJ1-1; maybe TRBD1 (6 bases). Trimming pared 5 bases from V and 7 bases from J, leaving 23 bases between. Per germline, CDR1 SQVTM and CDR2 ANQGSEA. The CDR3 has 15 amino acids. CDR3 DNA: TGCAGCGTTACTCCAGGGTGGGGGCCTAACGGTGAAGCTTTCTTT. Its translation is CSVTPGWGPNGEAFF.

This chain's CDR3 is CASSRIRSSSYNEQFF. In DNA form, the CDR3 reads TGCGCCAGCAGCCGAATCCGGAGTAGCTCCTACAATGAGCAGTTCTTC. This rearrangement joins TRBV4-1 to TRBJ2-1, with D unclear. The germline V and J ends were trimmed by 4 bases and 0 bases, with 13 bases remaining between them. There are 16 residues in the CDR3. Germline V gene sequence: CDR1 MGHRA, CDR2 YSYEKL.

A remark on this clonotype: A read error is possible here, since a much larger clone lies one base away. The rearrangement joins TRBV5-1 to TRBJ2-6, with 11 bases aligning to TRBD1. In germline, CDR1 is SGHRS, CDR2 YFSETQ. The CDR3 covers 16 residues. The CDR3 protein is CVSSWTGGGGANVLTF. In DNA, the CDR3 is TGCGTCAGCAGCTGGACAGGGGGCGGTGGGGCCAACGTCCTGACTTTC.

The J gene is TRBJ1-6, the V gene TRBV20-1; 7 nucleotides agree with TRBD1. With V trimmed by 6 bases and J by 9 bases, 8 bases remained unmatched. Germline CDR1 is DFQATT and CDR2 is SNEGSKA (reference sequence). The CDR3 is 13 amino acids. The CDR3 here is CSATDRVVSPLHF. The CDR3 DNA is TGCAGTGCCACCGACAGGGTGGTTTCACCCCTCCACTTT.

This clonotype was seen a few times. Written as DNA, the CDR3 is TGTGCCAGCAGCTCCTTAGACAGGGGGCCCCACAATGAGCAGTTCTTC. Translated, it gives CASSSLDRGPHNEQFF. The J gene is TRBJ2-1, the V gene TRBV13; TRBD1 aligns across 10 bases. Germline-derived CDR1 and CDR2 are PRHDT and FYEKMQ (reference sequence). V trimming: 4 bases; J trimming: 5 bases; junction bases outside the gene matches: 8. The CDR3 length is 16 residues.

This clonotype was detected a few times. This chain connects TRBV13 to TRBJ2-7, with 9 bases aligning to TRBD1. Looked up from germline, CDR1 is PRHDT and CDR2 is FYEKMQ (reference sequence). This CDR3 region has 14 residues. J was trimmed by 6 bases and V by 4 bases; bases with no gene match: 7. CDR3 amino acids: CASSSPRDRVEQYF. CDR3 in DNA: TGTGCCAGCAGCTCCCCGCGGGACAGGGTCGAGCAGTACTTC.

This clonotype was seen a few times. This chain joins TRBV5-6 and TRBJ2-3; D is unclear. V shed 6 bases and J shed 0 bases, with 14 bases lying between them. CDR3 length equals 15 residues. The germline V gene encodes CDR1 SGHDT and CDR2 YYEEEE. CDR3 in DNA: TGTGCCAGCACCTTCATCGCGGAAAGCACAGATACGCAGTATTTT. Translated: CASTFIAESTDTQYF.

This clonotype occurred a few times. The chain uses TRBV20-1 and TRBJ2-1; D not certain. Per the germline V gene, CDR1 is DFQATT and CDR2 is SNEGSKA (reference sequence). The ends were cut back, 2 bases at V and 6 bases at J, with 14 bases in the middle. The CDR3 runs to 14 residues. The CDR3 reads CSARSVREVNEQFF. The DNA for the CDR3 is TGCAGTGCTAGATCCGTTAGAGAGGTCAATGAGCAGTTCTTC.

This chain uses TRBV6-5 with TRBJ2-3; 13 nucleotides match TRBD2. The V gene end was trimmed by 5 bases and the J gene end by 5 bases; junction bases not matched to a gene: 7. Per the germline V gene, CDR1 is MNHEY and CDR2 is SVGAGI. CDR3 size: 16 residues. The CDR3 sequence: CASSLRTSGSVDTQYF. The DNA for the CDR3 is TGTGCCAGCAGTCTCCGGACTAGCGGGAGCGTAGATACGCAGTATTTT.

The V call is TRBV7-9, the J call TRBJ1-6, with D unresolved. The CDR3 totals 12 residues. The germline CDR1 and CDR2 sequences are SEHNR and FQNEAQ (reference sequence). V gave up 6 bases and J gave up 9 bases, with 9 bases separating them. For the CDR3, the DNA is TGTGCCAGCAGGCTACTCGGTTCACCCCTCCACTTT. Translated: CASRLLGSPLHF.

This rearrangement joins TRBV20-1 to TRBJ2-4; tentatively, D is TRBD2 (5 bases). CDR3 length: 14 residues. Deletions cut 3 bases from V and 0 bases from J, with 9 bases between. CDR1 is DFQATT and CDR2 is SNEGSKA in the germline V gene (reference sequence). The CDR3 reads CSAREVGAKNIQYF. The CDR3 DNA reads TGCAGTGCTAGGGAGGTTGGAGCCAAAAACATTCAGTACTTC.

Details on this clonotype: A much larger clone lies one base from this, so it may be a read error. This chain uses TRBV7-2 with TRBJ1-5; D not resolved. Germline-derived CDR1 and CDR2 are SGHTA and FQGNSA. The CDR3 is 12 amino acids. With 6 bases removed from V and 4 bases from J, the gap between germline ends came to 7 bases. CDR3 sequence reads: CASRFRNQPQHF. Here the CDR3 DNA reads TGTGCCAGCAGGTTTAGGAATCAGCCCCAGCATTTT. The variable domain in full, with the rest retrieved from reference TRBV7-2 and TRBJ1-5, is GAGVSQSPSNKVTEKGKDVELRCDPISGHTALYWYRQSLGQGLEFLIYFQGNSAPDKSGLPSDRFSAERTGGSVSTLTIQRTQQEDSAVYLCASRFRNQPQHFGDGTRLSIL.

In this sample, this clonotype turned up a few times. This chain uses TRBV29-1 with TRBJ2-7; 7 bases align to TRBD1. Germline loops: CDR1 SQVTM, CDR2 ANQGSEA. The CDR3 totals 15 residues. The J segment lost 2 bases and the V segment lost 3 bases, leaving 10 bases of the junction unmatched. CDR3 sequence reads: CSVDFAGRGTYEQYF. CDR3 sequence (DNA): TGCAGCGTTGATTTTGCCGGCAGGGGGACCTACGAGCAGTACTTC.

In this sample, this clonotype turned up a few times. The chain carries TRBV20-1 and TRBJ2-7, with 7 bases fitting TRBD1. Germline V gene data show CDR1 as DFQATT and CDR2 as SNEGSKA (reference sequence). V dropped 6 bases and J dropped 9; count of bases not matched to a gene: 8. This CDR3 contains 11 residues. The CDR3 region has the DNA TGCAGTGCGCAACAGGGGACCACGCAGTACTTC. This translates into CSAQQGTTQYF.

A single count supports this clonotype. The genes are TRBV12-3 or TRBV12-4 and TRBJ1-2; 9 nucleotides align to TRBD1. There are 14 residues in the CDR3. Trimming removed 7 bases from V and 7 bases from J; junction bases left unmatched: 10. CDR3 sequence (DNA): TGTGCCAGCAAAGCGGACAGGGGCCCCAGTGGCTACACCTTC. Protein: CASKADRGPSGYTF.

This clonotype was counted a few times. CDR3 protein: CASSQDLGGVADTQYF. The CDR3 nucleotides read TGCGCCAGCAGCCAAGATCTAGGAGGGGTTGCAGATACGCAGTATTTT. This chain links TRBV4-3 with TRBJ2-3; TRBD2 might be the D (6 bases). Germline CDR1 reads LGHNA; CDR2 reads YSLEER. The V and J ends lost 0 bases and 4 bases respectively, with 14 bases between them. The CDR3 totals 16 residues.

V gene TRBV27 combines with J gene TRBJ1-1; D gene uncertain. CDR3 length equals 15 residues. Trimming took off 5 bases at V and 0 bases at J, with 13 bases between the two ends. The germline V gene encodes CDR1 MNHEY and CDR2 SMNVEV (reference sequence). CDR3 nucleotides: TGTGCCAGCAGTCCCCGGGGAAGGCTGAACACTGAAGCTTTCTTT. Protein product: CASSPRGRLNTEAFF.

The V and J genes are TRBV13 and TRBJ1-5; D call uncertain. This CDR3 spans 14 amino acids. CDR1 is PRHDT, CDR2 FYEKMQ, per germline (reference sequence). The V end was cut by 3 bases, the J end by 2 bases, with 8 bases between. The CDR3 nucleotides read TGTGCCAGCAGCTTGGGAGACGGCAATCAGCCCCAGCATTTT. This sequence encodes CASSLGDGNQPQHF.

The CDR3 DNA is TGCGCCAGCAGCTTGGAGGGGACTCGGCAGTTCTTC. Translating it yields CASSLEGTRQFF. The chain joins TRBV5-1 to TRBJ2-1; D possibly corresponds to TRBD2 (6 bases). Looked up from germline, CDR1 is SGHRS and CDR2 is YFSETQ. The CDR3 consists of 12 residues. Trimming shortened V by 0 bases and J by 12 bases, and 10 bases separated the two germline ends.

The V call is TRBV4-1, the J call TRBJ2-5, with 10 bases identical to TRBD2. This CDR3 comprises 16 residues. CDR1 is MGHRA and CDR2 is YSYEKL in the germline V gene. The J segment lost 11 bases and the V segment lost 1 base, leaving 13 bases of the junction unmatched. Here the CDR3 reads CASSQVRASGSDEQYF. The CDR3 bases are TGCGCCAGCAGCCAAGTGAGGGCTAGCGGGAGCGATGAGCAGTACTTC.

The rearrangement uses TRBV7-2 and TRBJ2-2; 7 nucleotides agree with TRBD2. The J segment lost 10 bases and the V segment lost 5 bases, leaving 10 bases of the junction unmatched. This CDR3 contains 14 residues. The germline V gene encodes CDR1 SGHTA and CDR2 FQGNSA. CDR3 residues: CASSPAPGGEELFF. The CDR3 DNA reads TGTGCCAGCAGCCCGGCTCCTGGGGGGGAGGAGCTGTTTTTT.

V usage is TRBV6-5 and J usage is TRBJ2-1; 7 bases agree with TRBD2. The germline V gene has CDR1 MNHEY and CDR2 SVGAGI. V dropped 4 bases and J dropped 7; count of bases not matched to a gene: 4. CDR3 length: 13 residues. This CDR3 reads CASSSVAGNEQFF. The CDR3 DNA reads as TGTGCCAGCAGTTCGGTAGCGGGTAATGAGCAGTTCTTC.

The CDR3 nucleotides read TGCAGCGTTGAAAAGATAGAGCGGGAGTCCTTTGGGCAGTTCTTC. This sequence encodes CSVEKIERESFGQFF. This sequence joins TRBV29-1 and TRBJ2-1; 8 bases match TRBD2. Germline loops: CDR1 SQVTM, CDR2 ANQGSEA. The CDR3 length is 15 residues. The junction had 15 bases not matched to a gene; V was cut back by 2 bases and J by 12 bases.

This clonotype was detected only a few times. The rearrangement joins TRBV4-3 to TRBJ2-1; 12 nucleotides agree with TRBD2. This CDR3 is built from 16 residues. V was clipped by 4 bases and J by 6 bases; unmatched bases: 7. Germline CDR1 is LGHNA and CDR2 is YSLEER. The CDR3 sequence is CASSPSGTSGSNEQFF. For the CDR3, the DNA is TGCGCCAGCAGCCCATCCGGGACTAGCGGGTCCAATGAGCAGTTCTTC.